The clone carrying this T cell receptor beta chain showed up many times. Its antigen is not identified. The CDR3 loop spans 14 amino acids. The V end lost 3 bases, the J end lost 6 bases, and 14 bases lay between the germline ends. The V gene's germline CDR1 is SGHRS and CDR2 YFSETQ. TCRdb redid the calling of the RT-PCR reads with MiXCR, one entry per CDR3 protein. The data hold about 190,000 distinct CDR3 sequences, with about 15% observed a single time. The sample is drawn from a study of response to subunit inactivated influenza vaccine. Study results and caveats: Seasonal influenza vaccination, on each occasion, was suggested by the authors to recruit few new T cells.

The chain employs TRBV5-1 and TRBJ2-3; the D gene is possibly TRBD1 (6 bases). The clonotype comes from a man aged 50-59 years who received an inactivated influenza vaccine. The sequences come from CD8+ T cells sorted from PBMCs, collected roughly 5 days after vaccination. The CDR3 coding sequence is TGCGCCAGCAGCTCGACAGGAGAAGAGGATACGCAGTATTTT. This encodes CASSSTGEEDTQYF.